Below are 18 T cell receptor beta chains sequenced from a single sample in a study of blood T cell repertoires in COVID-19. Method: immunoSEQ multiplex PCR; TCRdb's copy keeps in-frame clones and lacks some. The profile shows 250,000 to 350,000 clones, over 75% of them singletons. Input material: PBMCs or T cells enriched from blood (not recorded which). Every receptor here comes from a woman aged 25 to 39 who had recovered from COVID-19.

This sequence joins TRBV7-2 and TRBJ1-5; the match to TRBD1 covers 7 bases. The CDR3 spans 13 residues. J lost 4 bases, V lost 5 bases, and 2 bases had no gene match. From germline, CDR1 is SGHTA and CDR2 FQGNSA. The CDR3 is CASSNRGNQPQHF. For the CDR3, the DNA is TGTGCCAGCAGCAACAGGGGAAATCAGCCCCAGCATTTT.

V usage is TRBV27 and J usage is TRBJ1-5; D call uncertain. This CDR3 comprises 15 residues. Trimming took off 2 bases at V and 0 bases at J, with 8 bases between the two ends. Looked up from germline, CDR1 is MNHEY and CDR2 is SMNVEV (reference sequence). This CDR3 is CASSLPDCSNQPQHF. CDR3 coding DNA: TGTGCCAGCAGTTTACCGGACTGTAGCAATCAGCCCCAGCATTTT.

The rearrangement uses TRBV11-1 and TRBJ2-5; no definite D call. V was clipped by 4 bases and J by 1 base, with 13 bases between them. CDR1 is SGHAT, CDR2 FQDESV, per germline (reference sequence). The CDR3 sequence is 15 residues long. The CDR3 loop reads CASSSPWASQETQYF. DNA of the CDR3: TGTGCCAGCAGCTCTCCCTGGGCCAGCCAAGAGACCCAGTACTTC.

This clone appeared a single time. The chain joins TRBV29-1 to TRBJ2-5, with 12 bases that match TRBD2. CDR3 length equals 14 residues. Germline V CDR1 and CDR2: SQVTM, ANQGSEA. The V and J ends lost 7 bases and 5 bases, in that order; junction bases with no gene match: 8. The CDR3 sequence: CSASLAGGRETQYF. Here the CDR3 DNA reads TGCAGCGCTTCACTAGCGGGAGGTCGGGAGACCCAGTACTTC. Variable domain in full (rest from reference TRBV29-1 and TRBJ2-5): SAVISQKPSRDICQRGTSLTIQCQVDSQVTMMFWYRQQPGQSLTLIATANQGSEATYESGFVIDKFPISRPNLTFSTLTVSNMSPEDSSIYLCSASLAGGRETQYFGPGTRLLVL.

The chain has TRBV6-5 and TRBJ2-2, with a possible D match to TRBD1 (7 bases). Trimming left V 2 bases short and J 6 bases short, with 13 bases between. The CDR3 spans 15 residues. The germline V gene has CDR1 MNHEY and CDR2 SVGAGI. DNA of the CDR3: TGTGCCAGCAGTTACGGAGGGGGCTCGGCCGGGGAGCTGTTTTTT. Amino acid sequence: CASSYGGGSAGELFF.

The table lists this clone with a count of one. The rearrangement uses TRBV27 and TRBJ1-5; D perhaps matches TRBD1 (5 bases). CDR3 length: 16 residues. The germline gives CDR1 MNHEY, CDR2 SMNVEV (reference sequence). Trimming left V 5 bases short and J 4 bases short, with 18 bases between. The CDR3 bases are TGTGCCAGCAGTCCCTTGGAGGGGTGGTTGAATCAGCCCCAGCATTTT. Its protein product is CASSPLEGWLNQPQHF.

This clone was recorded once. This chain uses TRBV5-1 with TRBJ2-5; TRBD1 matches at 8 bases. From germline, CDR1 is SGHRS and CDR2 YFSETQ. CDR3 length: 14 amino acids. V shed 4 bases and J 4 bases; nucleotides not matched to a gene: 6. This CDR3 is CASSGGQGRETQYF. DNA for the CDR3: TGCGCCAGCAGCGGCGGACAGGGCCGAGAGACCCAGTACTTC.

The J gene is TRBJ1-2, the V gene TRBV5-1, with D possibly matching TRBD1 (6 bases). Germline CDR1 and CDR2: SGHRS and YFSETQ. The germline V and J ends were trimmed by 0 bases and 8 bases, with 17 bases remaining between them. This CDR3 is 15 amino acids long. The CDR3 DNA reads as TGCGCCAGCAGCTTGGAACTTCTCAGGGGCGGAGGCTACACCTTC. Its translation is CASSLELLRGGGYTF.

The V gene is TRBV13, the J gene TRBJ1-4; 7 bases agree with TRBD1. This CDR3 region has 17 residues. Germline CDR1 and CDR2: PRHDT and FYEKMQ (reference sequence). The trim removed 5 bases at V and 3 bases at J, leaving 12 bases unmatched. This CDR3 is CASSKVGTGVANEKLFF. The CDR3 DNA is TGTGCCAGCAGCAAAGTAGGCACAGGGGTGGCTAATGAAAAACTGTTTTTT. The full variable domain, rest sourced from reference TRBV13 and TRBJ1-4, is AAGVIQSPRHLIKEKRETATLKCYPIPRHDTVYWYQQGPGQDPQFLISFYEKMQSDKGSIPDRFSAQQFSDYHSELNMSSLELGDSALYFCASSKVGTGVANEKLFFGSGTQLSVL.

This clone appeared a single time. This chain connects TRBV5-8 to TRBJ1-4, with D tentatively TRBD1 (6 bases). The germline CDR1 and CDR2 sequences are SGHTS and YDEGEE. The ends were cut back, 3 bases at V and 0 bases at J, with 9 bases in the middle. The CDR3 totals 15 residues. CDR3 DNA sequence: TGTGCCAGCAGCTCACAGGGAACAACTAATGAAAAACTGTTTTTT. Its protein is CASSSQGTTNEKLFF.

The CDR3: CASRPERDSYEQYF. For the CDR3, the DNA is TGCGCCAGCAGACCAGAGCGAGACTCCTACGAGCAGTACTTC. This chain joins TRBV10-1 and TRBJ2-7; D gene unclear. V was trimmed by 6 bases and J by 0 bases, leaving 12 bases between them. The CDR3 is made up of 14 amino acids. Germline values: CDR1 WNHNN, CDR2 SYGVQD (reference sequence).

This clone came up once. This rearrangement joins TRBV27 to TRBJ1-1; the D is unclear. CDR1 and CDR2 from the germline V gene are MNHEY and SMNVEV (reference sequence). The V end was cut by 5 bases, the J end by 7 bases, with 11 bases between. The CDR3 contains 12 residues. The CDR3, as DNA: TGTGCCAGCAGTGCGACGGGATTTGAAGCTTTCTTT. This encodes CASSATGFEAFF.

The genes are TRBV24-1 and TRBJ1-1, with 9 positions matching TRBD1. V shed 9 bases and J 12 bases; nucleotides not matched to a gene: 7. The CDR3 runs 11 residues. CDR1 is KGHDR and CDR2 is SFDVKD in the germline V gene. The CDR3 DNA is TGTGCCACCGAGACAGGGGGGAGACCTTTCTTT. Translated: CATETGGRPFF.

The rearrangement joins TRBV7-2 to TRBJ2-5; 10 bases are a match to TRBD2. There are 15 residues in the CDR3. Germline V gene lookup returns CDR1 SGHTA and CDR2 FQGNSA. The junction had 7 bases not matched to a gene; V was cut back by 4 bases and J by 5 bases. The CDR3 reads CASSSKRGGWETQYF. The CDR3 coding sequence is TGTGCCAGCAGCTCGAAGCGGGGGGGCTGGGAGACCCAGTACTTC.

This clone was recorded once. The chain has TRBV28 and TRBJ1-4; TRBD1 agrees at 7 bases. V lost 4 bases and J lost 4; bases outside the gene matches: 6. This CDR3 is 15 amino acids long. Germline loops: CDR1 MDHEN, CDR2 SYDVKM. The CDR3 DNA reads TGTGCCAGCAGTTACGAACAGGGGCTTAATGAAAAACTGTTTTTT. Translated, it gives CASSYEQGLNEKLFF.

The chain has TRBV25-1 and TRBJ2-7; weak D call: TRBD1 (6 bases). The CDR3 has 15 residues. The germline V gene encodes CDR1 MGHDK and CDR2 SYGVNS. V lost 3 bases to trimming and J lost 0 bases, with 12 bases between them. In DNA form, the CDR3 reads TGTGCCAGCAGTGACAGCGAACAGGGCTCCTACGAGCAGTACTTC. Encoded protein: CASSDSEQGSYEQYF.

V is TRBV19 and J is TRBJ2-2; 11 bases map to TRBD1. Unmatched junction bases numbered 3, after V lost 1 base and J lost 5 bases. This CDR3 region has 16 residues. The germline gives CDR1 LNHDA, CDR2 SQIVND (reference sequence). Written as DNA, the CDR3 is TGTGCCAGTAGTATAGGGACAGGGGGCCTTACCGGGGAGCTGTTTTTT. Protein product: CASSIGTGGLTGELFF.

V is TRBV11-2 and J is TRBJ2-3; a possible D gene is TRBD2 (6 bases). Germline V gives CDR1 SGHAT, CDR2 FQNNGV. The CDR3 extends over 15 amino acids. V gave up 5 bases and J gave up 8 bases, with 20 bases separating them. CDR3 in DNA: TGTGCCAGCAGCGGAGGGGACCCCTCGACGGCTACGCAGTATTTT. Translating it yields CASSGGDPSTATQYF.